Reported below is one T cell receptor beta chain. It lacks a known antigen. No per-base quality is available; no much larger clone lies one base away. This record comes from a study of cytomegalovirus exposure and HLA in healthy donors (dated by TCRdb to about 2017). In the study overall: According to an earlier analysis of a few hundred of the donors, about 179 million T cells yielded 117 million unique TCR beta sequences and 250 to 350 Gb of sequence data. Approximately 310 gigabases of sequencing data and approximately 85 million unique TCR sequences were included in an early release covering 500 to 750 HLA-typed donors. Among the approximately 430 genotyped donors, about 83% belonged to the genetic ancestry cluster associated with self-reported Caucasian donors. The study was designed to test whether signatures of past pathogen exposure could be identified by cataloging public T cell receptors. The study used immunosequencing to profile the T cell repertoires of approximately 640 subjects and linked those repertoires to cytomegalovirus serostatus. In addition to the first cohort of about 650 subjects, a separate validation cohort of some 120 different subjects was used. The study combined high-throughput TCR immunosequencing, statistical association of individual TCRs with disease status, and machine learning to predict cytomegalovirus infection status. To study patterns of TCR occurrence, a later analysis re-analyzed previously published TCR beta repertoires from just over 650 donors and added high-resolution HLA genotyping. In the later analysis, no new phenotypic data were used to find candidate immune exposures; instead, reliance was placed on TCR beta sequences and their occurrence across donors. To decide whether each TCR beta V gene segment behaved as functional or pseudogenic, an earlier analysis of some 600 of the donors relied on high-throughput TCR beta sequencing. Donor age, sex, ethnicity and CMV serostatus were compiled together with the repertoire data. A later genetic analysis took genome-wide SNP genotypes for about 65% of the 666 donors and used that subset as a discovery cohort. All discovery cohort repertoires had been generated on a single sequencing platform. HLA typing included class I and class II loci at four-digit resolution. Typing coverage differed by locus: A, B, C, DRB1 and DQB1 were typed in about 629-640 donors, DQA1 in about 560, DPA1 in some 610, and DPB1 in 400 to 480. Four to six DR-DQ haplotypes were handled as single units for association and clustering, since linkage in the cohort was strong. Among 398 genotyped donors of the cohort, an average of roughly 230,000 unique TCR beta nucleotide sequences was sequenced per donor, of which roughly 17% were non-productive.

Broader findings and caveats from the paper: A later genetic analysis associated a missense DCLRE1C variant with V-gene and J-gene trimming of TCR beta chains, and an independent cohort replicated the association. Correlated functional status among segregating V segments might reflect linkage disequilibrium, but an unknown experimental factor could not be ruled out. A group of highly shared sequence variants was considered likely to be a technical artifact of the sequencing pipeline. The classifier was reported to diagnose cytomegalovirus status with high specificity and sensitivity in both the original cohort and the validation cohort. A later analysis reported that several top co-occurrence clusters appeared linked to parvovirus B19, influenza, CMV and Epstein-Barr virus. A later analysis associated about 17,000 TCR beta sequences with specific HLA alleles at a false discovery rate of 0.05. Strong co-occurrence of HLA alleles, especially DR and DQ, made assigning TCR associations to individual alleles difficult. Some IMGT-functional V segments, including TRBV6-2 and TRBV6-3, could not be distinguished by the 87-base-pair reads and were therefore excluded. Compared with the 666-donor mean, donors in an Asian-associated ancestry cluster had fewer N-insertions in productive TCRs, according to a later genetic analysis. Roughly uniform sequencing depth across donors was assumed in presence/absence analyses, although this assumption may not hold. In vitro tests confirmed that a few of the cytomegalovirus-associated TCR beta chains recognize cytomegalovirus antigens. A further reported finding was that TCR beta sequences accurately predicted the HLA-A and HLA-B alleles for most subjects in the first cohort. The authors suggested that the approach could potentially be generalized to other disease states and immunological phenotypes. Most TCR sequences were seen in very few donors, while some public TCRs were found in many individuals. A total of fewer than 200 TCR beta chains were listed by the study as associated with cytomegalovirus. About 17 rarely observed V segments, including chromosome 9 orphons, were excluded from the earlier analysis of a few hundred of the donors because counts were too low. Because HLA typing was unavailable for some donors at each locus, only the typed subset was used in association tests. A later analysis found that TCR association rates varied across HLA loci, with DRB1 alleles showing the most associated TCRs and HLA-C alleles the fewest. This cohort had only TCR beta chains sequenced, and the lack of alpha or paired-chain data limited which features could be detected. Broadly in line with IMGT annotations, most TCR beta V segments showed up in productive rearrangements about 87% or about 30% of the time in an earlier analysis of about 500 of the donors. In a later analysis, most CMV-associated TCR beta chains were found to appear HLA-restricted, with HLA associations seemingly driven largely by CMV exposure. A later analysis found that HLA-associated TCR beta chains were more clonally expanded and had lower generation probabilities than equally common non-associated chains. Immune exposure information for the cohort was limited to CMV serostatus.

CDR1 ENHRY and CDR2 SYGVKD are derived from the germline V gene. The CDR3 spans 18 residues, from the cysteine through the phenylalanine. The entry retains the CDR3 DNA only, 54 bases that are in frame from base 1. Compared with germline, V lacks 3 bases and J lacks 8 bases; bases without a gene match: 16. The method was the immunoSEQ multiplex PCR assay. For the multiplex PCR, a mixture combining 60 forward primers for TCR Vbeta segments and 13 reverse primers for TCR Jbeta segments was used. Amplification of the CDR3 region of rearranged TCR beta genes was performed with a multiplex PCR assay on genomic DNA. On the Illumina HiSeq System, the amplified TCR beta libraries were sequenced as 87-base-pair reads. The authors' analysis ran thus. A later analysis tallied tens of millions of unique TCR beta chains across the roughly 610 repertoires, and about 10 million of those chains were shared by two or more donors. A nearest-neighbor algorithm error-corrected the raw reads and collapsed the reads into unique sequences, merging closely related sequences to remove PCR and sequencing errors. V, D and J gene segments were assigned by aligning CDR3 sequences to IMGT reference sequences. For a sequence to be retained, at least a six-nucleotide match to both a V gene segment and a J gene segment was required. Rearrangements were called productive when the CDR3 lacked stop codons and stayed in frame with V and J; all others were non-productive. Following IMGT convention, CDR3 was defined as the stretch from the second conserved V-encoded cysteine up to the conserved J-encoded phenylalanine. Sequences without an unambiguous match to a single V gene segment were excluded from the earlier analysis of 500 to 700 of the donors. An earlier analysis of 550 to 650 of the donors classified V segments as functional when productive rearrangements were above 56.7% and as segregating when the standard deviation between donors was above 5%. A statistical classification framework was built for diagnosing cytomegalovirus status from the catalog of TCR beta chain sequences. In a later analysis, V and J genes were assigned by comparing TCR nucleotide sequences against IMGT/GENE-DB human TR gene sequences. In a later analysis, CDR3 sequences and most-parsimonious VDJ recombination scenarios were assigned using the TCRdist pipeline. In a later analysis, every TCR beta chain was defined by the combination of its CDR3 amino acid sequence and its V-gene family, and reads without a unique V-gene family were dropped. As a way to deal with suspected cross-contamination and a sequencing artifact, a later analysis dropped approximately 570 nucleotide sequences that were highly shared and had low generation probability. In a later analysis, a clonal expansion index was calculated for each public chain from normalized within-repertoire ranks of inferred template counts. A later analysis computed generation probabilities with a VDJ recombination model fitted to out-of-frame rearrangements, and checked the results against IGoR. In a later analysis, hypergeometric tests were used to score TCR-TCR, TCR-HLA and TCR-CMV co-occurrence, with a repertoire-size bias correction applied to TCR pairs. To estimate false discovery rates, a later analysis permuted the HLA or CMV assignments 20 times. In a later analysis, co-occurring TCRs were grouped using DBSCAN, and TCRdist sequence similarity was added for clustering within HLA-allele-positive subsets. Repertoires with fewer than 30,000 or more than 120,000 public chains, plus five repertoires with anomalous nucleotide sharing, were excluded from co-occurrence clustering. In its TCRdb copy, this immuneACCESS table keeps in-frame sequences only and misses some clones. Where compared with another copy, unresolved V genes explain less than half of these, and the others have no known cause. D and trimming were read from the DNA, whereas the V and J calls and clone size are those reported in that table. For this sample there are 150,000 to 200,000 clones; around 80% appear just once. More than 1.5% of the sample rests with the top ten.

The cohort comprised fewer than 750 healthy bone marrow donors. All cohort members were sampled while nominally healthy, although unrecorded immune exposures were likely present. The donor tested CMV seronegative, placing the donor among the roughly 350 seronegative members of the cohort. A peripheral blood sample was provided by each donor, and peripheral blood mononuclear cells were used for TCR beta sequencing. Genomic DNA was extracted from the blood cell samples with the Qiagen DNeasy Blood Extraction Kit. The receptor comes from a man aged 18 to 30 in good health and CMV-seronegative. The source material was PBMCs. Rearrangement joined TRBV10-3 to TRBJ1-4; 9 central bases correspond to TRBD1. The DNA reads TGTGCCATCAGTGAATCCGGGACAGGGAGTGTTTTTGAGGAAAAACTGTTTTTT. The resulting protein is CAISESGTGSVFEEKLFF.